The 27 T cell receptor beta chains reported below all come from one sample, sequenced in a study of shared clonotypes between healthy human individuals. Repertoires were generated with immunoSEQ multiplex PCR, while TCRdb's copy carries only in-frame clones and drops some. Among about 2 million clones, about 94% were seen once, and the ten largest hold approximately 1%. CD45RO-negative cells were positively selected for CCR7, leaving out terminally differentiated effector memory CD45RA+ cells. Sequenced: naive CD8+ T cells sorted from blood. These receptors originate from a man aged 18 to 35 in good health.

This clone has only a few counts. The chain combines TRBV2 with TRBJ2-7; 7 bases line up with TRBD1. Germline V gene data show CDR1 as SNHLY and CDR2 as FYNNEI. There are 15 residues in the CDR3. J gave up 4 bases and V 3 bases, and 9 bases lay outside the gene matches. DNA for the CDR3: TGTGCCAGCAGTGAGGTACAGGGGATAAAGTACGAGCAGTACTTC. This translates into CASSEVQGIKYEQYF. Full variable domain (missing parts from reference TRBV2 and TRBJ2-7): EPEVTQTPSHQVTQMGQEVILRCVPISNHLYFYWYRQILGQKVEFLVSFYNNEISEKSEIFDDQFSVERPDGSNFTLKIRSTKLEDSAMYFCASSEVQGIKYEQYFGPGTRLTVT.

V and J are TRBV30 and TRBJ1-5, with 7 positions matching TRBD1. CDR3 length: 12 amino acids. CDR1 and CDR2 from the germline V gene are GTSNPN and SVGIG (reference sequence). V lost 5 bases to trimming and J lost 6 bases; unmatched junction nucleotides: 4. CDR3 loop: CAWDREGQPQHF. CDR3 in DNA: TGTGCCTGGGACAGGGAAGGTCAGCCCCAGCATTTT. The variable domain in full, completed from reference TRBV30 and TRBJ1-5, reads SQTIHQWPATLVQPVGSPLSLECTVEGTSNPNLYWYRQAAGRGLQLLFYSVGIGQISSEVPQNLSASRPQDRQFILSSKKLLLSDSGFYLCAWDREGQPQHFGDGTRLSIL.

This sequence joins TRBV7-9 and TRBJ2-5, with a tentative D call TRBD2 (6 bases). Germline V gene lookup returns CDR1 SEHNR and CDR2 FQNEAQ (reference sequence). The ends were cut back, 6 bases at V and 4 bases at J, with 18 bases in the middle. This CDR3 spans 15 amino acids. The CDR3 DNA follows: TGTGCCAGCAGTTCTGCGGTCGGGGGACGAGAGACCCAGTACTTC. Its protein is CASSSAVGGRETQYF.

The J gene is TRBJ2-3, the V gene TRBV5-1; D is uncertain. Trimming shortened V by 0 bases and J by 0 bases, and 8 bases separated the two germline ends. Germline-derived CDR1 and CDR2 are SGHRS and YFSETQ. This CDR3 is built from 15 residues. This chain's CDR3 is CASSLAADSTDTQYF. As DNA, the CDR3 is TGCGCCAGCAGCTTGGCGGCGGATAGCACAGATACGCAGTATTTT.

The genes are TRBV28 and TRBJ2-7; 8 positions match TRBD1. After removal of 5 bases from V and 0 bases from J, the junction contained 6 bases not matched to a gene. CDR1 MDHEN and CDR2 SYDVKM come from the germline V gene. The CDR3 totals 15 residues. CDR3 in DNA: TGTGCCAGCAGTACGGACAGGGACCACTCCTACGAGCAGTACTTC. Translation gives CASSTDRDHSYEQYF. The full variable domain, its missing parts supplied by reference TRBV28 and TRBJ2-7, is DVKVTQSSRYLVKRTGEKVFLECVQDMDHENMFWYRQDPGLGLRLIYFSYDVKMKEKGDIPEGYSVSREKKERFSLILESASTNQTSMYLCASSTDRDHSYEQYFGPGTRLTVT.

The chain carries TRBV7-8 and TRBJ1-1, with D hard to call. This CDR3 has 13 amino acids. Germline assignment: CDR1 SGHVS and CDR2 FQNEAQ. Trimming removed 3 bases from V and 3 bases from J, with 8 bases in between. The CDR3 DNA sequence: TGTGCCAGCAGCTTGGGATCATACACTGAAGCTTTCTTT. It yields the protein CASSLGSYTEAFF.

The DNA for the CDR3 is TGTGCCATCAGGAGCGAGTTACTTGAAGCTTTCTTT. Translation: CAIRSELLEAFF. The rearrangement joins TRBV10-3 to TRBJ1-1; D call uncertain. The V and J ends lost 6 bases and 7 bases respectively, with 12 bases between them. CDR1 is ENHRY and CDR2 is SYGVKD in the germline V gene. This CDR3 spans 12 amino acids.

This clone was detected only once. The chain joins TRBV15 to TRBJ2-7; D may correspond to TRBD1 or TRBD2 (6 bases each). Trimming pared 6 bases from V and 1 base from J, leaving 13 bases between. From germline, CDR1 is LNHNV and CDR2 YYDKDF (reference sequence). The CDR3 consists of 14 residues. CDR3 bases: TGTGCCACCAGTTGGGGGGCTGGGTCCTACGAGCAGTACTTC. It is translated as CATSWGAGSYEQYF.

The chain joins TRBV30 to TRBJ2-1; 8 positions match TRBD1. CDR3 length: 14 residues. V gave up 3 bases and J gave up 8 bases; unmatched junction bases: 9. Germline V CDR1 and CDR2: GTSNPN, SVGIG (reference sequence). The CDR3 is CAWSPRTGWDEQFF. The CDR3 nucleotides are TGTGCCTGGAGCCCTCGGACAGGGTGGGATGAGCAGTTCTTC. The complete variable domain, with remaining parts taken from reference TRBV30 and TRBJ2-1, reads SQTIHQWPATLVQPVGSPLSLECTVEGTSNPNLYWYRQAAGRGLQLLFYSVGIGQISSEVPQNLSASRPQDRQFILSSKKLLLSDSGFYLCAWSPRTGWDEQFFGPGTRLTVL.

This chain connects TRBV29-1 to TRBJ1-1; D ambiguous. This CDR3 comprises 10 residues. The V and J ends lost 4 bases and 9 bases respectively, with 9 bases between them. Germline CDR1 SQVTM, CDR2 ANQGSEA. The CDR3 region has the DNA TGCAGCGTTGTCGGCGATCAAGCTTTCTTT. This codes for CSVVGDQAFF.

V and J are TRBV5-5 and TRBJ2-7; possible D gene TRBD1, 5 bases. The germline V gene has CDR1 SGHKS and CDR2 YYEKEE (reference sequence). V was clipped by 2 bases and J by 1 base, with 19 bases between them. This CDR3 is 17 amino acids long. The CDR3 loop reads CASSLQSWGLPSYEQYF. Here the CDR3 DNA reads TGTGCCAGCAGCTTACAGTCGTGGGGCCTACCTTCCTACGAGCAGTACTTC.

The genes are TRBV4-3 and TRBJ2-2; TRBD2 agrees at 10 bases. Germline V gene data show CDR1 as LGHNA and CDR2 as YSLEER. The CDR3 contains 17 residues. V shed 2 bases and J 3 bases; nucleotides not matched to a gene: 6. CDR3 DNA: TGCGCCAGCAGCCAATTTGGACTAGCGGATTACACCGGGGAGCTGTTTTTT. Its translation: CASSQFGLADYTGELFF.

V is TRBV27 and J is TRBJ2-2; D gene uncertain. The V end was cut by 0 bases, the J end by 0 bases, with 5 bases between. The CDR3 extends over 15 amino acids. Germline loops: CDR1 MNHEY, CDR2 SMNVEV (reference sequence). The CDR3 sequence is CASSLSSPNTGELFF. Here the CDR3 DNA reads TGTGCCAGCAGTTTATCGAGCCCGAACACCGGGGAGCTGTTTTTT.

This chain uses TRBV6-5 with TRBJ2-2, with D unresolved. The CDR3 covers 14 residues. Germline V gene sequence: CDR1 MNHEY, CDR2 SVGAGI. Trimming took off 2 bases at V and 6 bases at J, with 10 bases between the two ends. The CDR3 coding sequence is TGTGCCAGCAGTTACGGTTGGGGATCCGGGGAGCTGTTTTTT. Protein sequence: CASSYGWGSGELFF.

The rearrangement uses TRBV5-6 and TRBJ2-1; D gene unclear. This CDR3 is 14 amino acids long. The germline CDR1 and CDR2 sequences are SGHDT and YYEEEE. Trimming left V 1 base short and J 6 bases short, with 11 bases between. This CDR3 is CASSLLGESNEQFF. The CDR3 DNA reads TGTGCCAGCAGCTTGTTGGGTGAGTCCAATGAGCAGTTCTTC. Full variable domain (rest looked up from reference TRBV5-6 and TRBJ2-1): DAGVTQSPTHLIKTRGQQVTLRCSPKSGHDTVSWYQQALGQGPQFIFQYYEEEERQRGNFPDRFSGHQFPNYSSELNVNALLLGDSALYLCASSLLGESNEQFFGPGTRLTVL.

CDR3 bases: TGTGCCAGCAGCTTGGGGAACGGGCAGCCCCAGCATTTT. It encodes CASSLGNGQPQHF. The chain carries TRBV5-6 and TRBJ1-5; D not certain. V was cut by 0 bases and J by 7 bases, with 8 bases left in between. The CDR3 is 13 residues long. Germline V gene data show CDR1 as SGHDT and CDR2 as YYEEEE.

Turning to this clone: Additional DNA sequences in this sample encode the identical CDR3. The CDR3 sequence: CASSQVGGSGNTIYF. In DNA, the CDR3 is TGCGCCAGCAGCCAAGTAGGAGGCTCTGGAAACACCATATATTTT. The rearrangement joins TRBV4-1 to TRBJ1-3, with D unresolved. The CDR3 runs 15 residues. Trimming removed 1 base from V and 0 bases from J, with 7 bases in between. In germline, CDR1 is MGHRA, CDR2 YSYEKL.

J is TRBJ1-1 and V is TRBV2; D might be TRBD1 (6 bases). The CDR3 extends over 13 amino acids. V was pared by 8 bases and J by 5 bases, with 15 bases between. Per germline, CDR1 SNHLY and CDR2 FYNNEI. The CDR3 DNA reads TGTGCCAGCCGAGGGGGAGTAGAGACTGAAGCTTTCTTT. Amino acids: CASRGGVETEAFF.

V and J are TRBV29-1 and TRBJ1-4; D remains unclear. Looked up from germline, CDR1 is SQVTM and CDR2 is ANQGSEA. Trimming took 3 bases from V and 7 from J, leaving 6 bases between them. CDR3 length: 11 residues. CDR3: CSVDYLEKLFF. CDR3 in DNA: TGCAGCGTTGATTATCTTGAAAAACTGTTTTTT.

V and J are TRBV5-6 and TRBJ2-1; D remains unclear. V gave up 1 base and J gave up 8 bases, with 13 bases separating them. The CDR3 spans 14 residues. Germline CDR1 reads SGHDT; CDR2 reads YYEEEE. DNA for the CDR3: TGTGCCAGCAGCTTGTACGGTTCTGGCGATGAGCAGTTCTTC. It encodes CASSLYGSGDEQFF.

The chain carries TRBV4-1 and TRBJ2-3, with 10 nucleotides matching TRBD2. The V and J ends lost 3 bases and 5 bases, in that order; junction bases with no gene match: 8. Germline V CDR1 and CDR2: MGHRA, YSYEKL. The CDR3 spans 16 residues. The chain's CDR3 is CASSQPSSGSGDTQYF. In DNA, the CDR3 is TGCGCCAGCAGCCAGCCTTCTAGCGGGAGCGGAGATACGCAGTATTTT.

The rearrangement links TRBV21-1 to TRBJ2-1; the table calls TRBD1, which could not be checked here. TRBV21-1 is marked as a pseudogene. This CDR3 is 15 amino acids long. Written as DNA, the CDR3 is TGTGCCAGCAGCAAAGACAGGTCTTCCTACAATGAGCAGTTCTTC. Translating it yields CASSKDRSSYNEQFF.

Concerning this clone itself: Other DNA sequences of this sample code for an identical CDR3. The rearrangement joins TRBV6-5 to TRBJ2-7; TRBD1 matches at 7 bases. Trimming took 6 bases from V and 3 from J; bases not matched to a gene: 5. CDR3 size: 13 residues. Germline values: CDR1 MNHEY, CDR2 SVGAGI. The CDR3, as DNA: TGTGCCAGCAGCTATGGGACAGTCTACGAGCAGTACTTC. Protein: CASSYGTVYEQYF.

The V gene is TRBV6-6, the J gene TRBJ2-5; TRBD2 matches 15 bases. The germline V gene encodes CDR1 MNHNY and CDR2 SVGAGI (reference sequence). With 6 bases clipped from V and 4 bases from J, the junction kept 6 bases outside the gene matches. CDR3 length: 16 residues. CDR3 protein: CASSLGLAGGLETQYF. CDR3 nucleotides: TGTGCCAGCAGCCTGGGACTAGCGGGAGGACTAGAGACCCAGTACTTC.

The chain uses TRBV27 and TRBJ1-3; 7 bases map to TRBD1. Per germline, CDR1 MNHEY and CDR2 SMNVEV (reference sequence). Trimming removed 2 bases from V and 3 bases from J; junction bases left unmatched: 4. This CDR3 is built from 15 residues. The CDR3 sequence: CASSLTRGLGNTIYF. CDR3 in DNA: TGTGCCAGCAGTTTAACAAGGGGGCTTGGAAACACCATATATTTT.

The chain uses TRBV6-1 and TRBJ1-1; D is uncertain. The germline V and J ends were trimmed by 6 bases and 6 bases, with 14 bases remaining between them. CDR3 length equals 13 residues. Germline-derived CDR1 and CDR2 are MNHNS and SASEGT. The CDR3 is CASRGGRYAEAFF. CDR3 DNA sequence: TGTGCCAGCAGGGGAGGGAGGTACGCTGAAGCTTTCTTT.

The chain combines TRBV5-6 with TRBJ2-7, with D unclear. There are 12 residues in the CDR3. Germline V gene data show CDR1 as SGHDT and CDR2 as YYEEEE. V was shortened by 4 bases and J by 1 base, with 6 bases between the two germline ends. CDR3 DNA sequence: TGTGCCAGCAGCGCGGAATCCTACGAGCAGTACTTC. It encodes CASSAESYEQYF.